The 8 T cell receptor beta chains listed next were all sequenced from one sample in a study of T cell repertoires in cytomegalovirus infection. Antigen specificity for these receptors is unknown. TCRdb used MiXCR to reprocess the reads, holding one entry per CDR3 protein. There are around 900,000 distinct CDR3 sequences in the sample; about 33% occur only once, and roughly 13% lies in the top ten. This material consisted of cultured CD8+ T cells from PBMCs, taken from culture after CMV antigen stimulation. These receptors all come from a human donor in good health (CMV status not recorded). Some clones in this sample may be carry-over from other donors' samples.

The chain is built from TRBV7-6 and TRBJ1-1, with 8 bases identical to TRBD1. The CDR3 has 17 amino acids. V lost 8 bases to trimming and J lost 2 bases; unmatched junction nucleotides: 16. The germline V gene encodes CDR1 SGHVS and CDR2 FNYEAQ. CDR3 coding DNA: TGTGCCAGCGGACCGGAGCTACAGGGGGTAGGAAACACTGAAGCTTTCTTT. Its protein product is CASGPELQGVGNTEAFF.

This sequence joins TRBV12-3 or TRBV12-4 and TRBJ2-1, with D possibly being TRBD2 (6 bases). This CDR3 has 18 residues. Trimming pared 7 bases from V and 4 bases from J, leaving 26 bases between. The CDR3 DNA reads TGTGCCAGCACCTATCTCGACAAACGGGGAGGATCGTACAATGAGCAGTTCTTC. It specifies CASTYLDKRGGSYNEQFF.

The chain employs TRBV3-1 and TRBJ2-2; 8 positions agree with TRBD1. Germline V gene data show CDR1 as LGHDT and CDR2 as YNNKEL (reference sequence). The J segment lost 8 bases and the V segment lost 5 bases, leaving 10 bases of the junction unmatched. The CDR3 is made up of 15 amino acids. The CDR3 protein is CASSTHDRGAGELFF. CDR3 in DNA: TGTGCCAGCAGCACTCACGACAGGGGCGCGGGGGAGCTGTTTTTT.

The CDR3 nucleotides read TGTGCCAGCAGTTACTCGATACTAGCGGGGACACCCCCTAGCACAGATACGCAGTATTTT. It yields the protein CASSYSILAGTPPSTDTQYF. The rearrangement joins TRBV6-2 or TRBV6-3 to TRBJ2-3; the match to TRBD2 covers 10 bases. Germline CDR1 MNHEY, CDR2 SVGEGT. Trimming cost V 0 bases and J 0 bases; bases outside gene matches: 12. The CDR3 is 20 residues long.

The gene calls are TRBV18 and TRBJ2-7; a weak D match, TRBD2 (6 bases). This CDR3 comprises 17 residues. V lost 6 bases and J lost 2, with 23 bases in between. CDR1 and CDR2 (germline): KGHSH, LQKENI. Written as DNA, the CDR3 is TGTGCCAGCTCGTCGAGTAACTTTGGAGGGGCGACCTACGAGCAGTACTTC. It codes for CASSSSNFGGATYEQYF. The full variable domain, with the rest looked up from reference TRBV18 and TRBJ2-7, is NAGVMQNPRHLVRRRGQEARLRCSPMKGHSHVYWYRQLPEEGLKFMVYLQKENIIDESGMPKERFSAEFPKEGPSILRIQQVVRGDSAAYFCASSSSNFGGATYEQYFGPGTRLTVT.

Concerning this clonotype: The conserved phenylalanine or tryptophan normally closing the CDR3 is absent here, so this likely arose from a read error. The chain is built from TRBV12-3 or TRBV12-4 and TRBJ2-2; tentative D call: TRBD1 (7 bases). V was cut by 5 bases and J by 6 bases, with 22 bases left in between. The CDR3 sequence is 17 residues long. The CDR3 nucleotides read TGTGCCAGCAGTGCCCACCGAGAGGAGGGGGCGGCCGGGGAGCTGTTTTCT. This gives the protein CASSAHREEGAAGELFS.

This clonotype was counted only a few times. The V and J genes are TRBV7-6 and TRBJ2-5; D is possibly TRBD1 (5 bases). CDR3 length: 15 residues. The germline gives CDR1 SGHVS, CDR2 FNYEAQ. Trimming took 1 base from V and 0 from J, leaving 9 bases between them. This CDR3 is CASSLESTDQETQYF. The CDR3 region has the DNA TGTGCCAGCAGCTTAGAATCGACAGACCAAGAGACCCAGTACTTC.

This clonotype was counted ten times or more. The chain is built from TRBV12-3 or TRBV12-4 and TRBJ1-6; TRBD1 matches 7 bases. V was clipped by 6 bases and J by 0 bases; unmatched bases: 5. The CDR3 length is 16 residues. CDR3 loop: CASRAWDSSYNSPLHF. The CDR3 DNA follows: TGTGCCAGCAGGGCTTGGGACAGCTCCTATAATTCACCCCTCCACTTT.